One sample yielded the 32 T cell receptor beta chains listed below, sequenced in a study of T-cell reconstitution after alpha-beta-depleted transplantation in children. During its preparation, the TCRbeta library received unique molecular identifiers. TCRdb re-called the PCR reads with MiXCR, one entry per CDR3 protein. The data show some 550,000 distinct CDR3 sequences, roughly 23% seen once. The specimen comprised PBMCs, mostly from graft donor cells, sampled 360 days after TCRalphabeta/CD19-depleted stem cell transplant. Source of these receptors: a boy younger than two who had a stem cell transplant for acute myeloid leukemia, so the T cells may come from the graft donor.

This clonotype has more than one count but fewer than ten. The genes are TRBV18 and TRBJ2-2, with 10 positions matching TRBD2. J gave up 2 bases and V 1 base, and 10 bases lay outside the gene matches. The CDR3 loop spans 19 amino acids. The germline gives CDR1 KGHSH, CDR2 LQKENI. CDR3 region: CASSPLTSGLDRNTGELFF. The CDR3 DNA reads as TGTGCCAGCTCACCACTGACTAGCGGGCTGGACCGTAACACCGGGGAGCTGTTTTTT.

V and J are TRBV5-1 and TRBJ1-2; D call uncertain. The CDR3 is 16 residues long. V was cut by 0 bases and J by 4 bases, with 16 bases left in between. From germline, CDR1 is SGHRS and CDR2 YFSETQ. The CDR3 spells CASSLVVGSDIYGYTF. The CDR3 coding sequence is TGCGCCAGCAGCTTGGTGGTCGGGTCCGATATCTATGGCTACACCTTC.

This clonotype was found many times. The chain carries TRBV29-1 and TRBJ2-3; D not certain. CDR1 SQVTM and CDR2 ANQGSEA come from the germline V gene. The germline V and J ends were trimmed by 2 bases and 2 bases, with 8 bases remaining between them. This CDR3 has 13 residues. CDR3 protein: CSVEIQSTDTQYF. The CDR3, as DNA: TGCAGCGTTGAAATCCAATCCACAGATACGCAGTATTTT.

This clonotype was observed at least ten times. The chain combines TRBV6-5 with TRBJ2-1; maybe TRBD2 (5 bases). The germline V gene encodes CDR1 MNHEY and CDR2 SVGAGI. The CDR3 covers 17 residues. V was cut by 0 bases and J by 0 bases, with 12 bases left in between. CDR3 coding DNA: TGTGCCAGCAGTTACTCGAGGGAGCTGAGCTCCTACAATGAGCAGTTCTTC. Protein sequence: CASSYSRELSSYNEQFF.

This clonotype was seen just once. This chain connects TRBV7-6 to TRBJ2-2; TRBD1 or TRBD2 may be the D gene (5 bases each). Trimming left V 7 bases short and J 1 base short, with 16 bases between. The CDR3 covers 16 residues. The germline V gene encodes CDR1 SGHVS and CDR2 FNYEAQ. CDR3 protein: CASTSHRGRNTGELFF. The CDR3 region has the DNA TGTGCCAGCACCTCTCACCGGGGCAGGAACACCGGGGAGCTGTTTTTT.

The V call is TRBV20-1, the J call TRBJ2-1, with 9 nucleotides matching TRBD1. Germline trimming cut 5 bases from V and 9 bases from J; bases unmatched to any gene: 8. Germline V gives CDR1 DFQATT, CDR2 SNEGSKA (reference sequence). The CDR3 consists of 13 residues. CDR3 region: CSAPGTGLTEQFF. The CDR3 DNA sequence: TGCAGTGCTCCCGGGACAGGGCTAACTGAGCAGTTCTTC.

The sample holds a few counts of this clonotype. The rearrangement joins TRBV7-9 to TRBJ2-3, with 10 bases aligning to TRBD2. Germline V gene data show CDR1 as SEHNR and CDR2 as FQNEAQ (reference sequence). J was trimmed by 3 bases and V by 2 bases; bases with no gene match: 2. This CDR3 contains 15 residues. The CDR3 here is CASSLQAGGTDTQYF. As DNA, the CDR3 is TGTGCCAGCAGCTTACAAGCGGGGGGGACAGATACGCAGTATTTT. Full variable domain (rest looked up from reference TRBV7-9 and TRBJ2-3): DTGVSQNPRHKITKRGQNVTFRCDPISEHNRLYWYRQTLGQGPEFLTYFQNEAQLEKSRLLSDRFSAERPKGSFSTLEIQRTEQGDSAMYLCASSLQAGGTDTQYFGPGTRLTVL.

The table lists this clonotype with a count of one. J is TRBJ2-7 and V is TRBV28; TRBD1 aligns across 11 bases. V shed 4 bases, J shed 3 bases, and the junction held 5 bases outside the gene matches. The CDR3 is 15 amino acids. The germline V gene encodes CDR1 MDHEN and CDR2 SYDVKM. This chain's CDR3 is CASSSPGQGDYEQYV. The CDR3 bases are TGTGCCAGCAGTTCACCGGGACAGGGGGACTACGAGCAGTACGTC.

This clonotype was seen a few times. The chain joins TRBV12-3 or TRBV12-4 to TRBJ1-1, with D possibly matching TRBD1 (5 bases). V lost 3 bases to trimming and J lost 2 bases, with 13 bases between them. This CDR3 is 15 amino acids long. The CDR3 coding sequence is TGTGCCAGCAGTTTCAGGGATTCGGCTAACACTGAAGCTTTCTTT. It specifies CASSFRDSANTEAFF.

The chain carries TRBV9 and TRBJ1-2, with a possible D match to TRBD1 (6 bases). V shed 2 bases and J shed 5 bases, with 10 bases lying between them. The CDR3 has 13 residues. Germline assignment: CDR1 SGDLS and CDR2 YYNGEE. The CDR3 DNA reads TGTGCCAGCAGCGTCGGGACACATTATGGCTACACCTTC. Its protein is CASSVGTHYGYTF.

This clonotype was seen at least ten times. The V call is TRBV6-5, the J call TRBJ1-5, with D unclear. Looked up from germline, CDR1 is MNHEY and CDR2 is SVGAGI. This CDR3 comprises 14 residues. The V end lost 2 bases, the J end lost 6 bases, and 11 bases lay between the germline ends. CDR3 DNA: TGTGCCAGCAGTTACAATGGAGAGAGTCAGCCCCAGCATTTT. Translated, it gives CASSYNGESQPQHF.

This clonotype occurred a few times. This sequence joins TRBV9 and TRBJ2-5; D perhaps matches TRBD2 (5 bases). The CDR3 runs to 14 residues. Germline CDR1 and CDR2: SGDLS and YYNGEE. V lost 3 bases to trimming and J lost 5 bases, with 14 bases between them. The CDR3 region is CASSGQYGDETQYF. The CDR3 bases are TGTGCCAGCAGCGGCCAGTACGGGGATGAGACCCAGTACTTC.

This clonotype was observed a few times. The V call is TRBV7-2, the J call TRBJ2-1; 8 bases align to TRBD2. V shed 5 bases, J shed 8 bases, and the junction held 8 bases outside the gene matches. The CDR3 length is 14 residues. Germline CDR1 is SGHTA and CDR2 is FQGNSA. Written as DNA, the CDR3 is TGTGCCAGCAGCCCTGTAAGCGGGGGCCATGAGCAGTTCTTC. Protein: CASSPVSGGHEQFF. The variable domain in full, completed from reference TRBV7-2 and TRBJ2-1, reads GAGVSQSPSNKVTEKGKDVELRCDPISGHTALYWYRQSLGQGLEFLIYFQGNSAPDKSGLPSDRFSAERTGGSVSTLTIQRTQQEDSAVYLCASSPVSGGHEQFFGPGTRLTVL.

The sample holds a few counts of this clonotype. The chain combines TRBV20-1 with TRBJ1-5, with 9 bases fitting TRBD1. The ends lost 6 bases at V and 7 bases at J; junction bases unmatched: 7. Germline-derived CDR1 and CDR2 are DFQATT and SNEGSKA (reference sequence). The CDR3 consists of 13 residues. In DNA form, the CDR3 reads TGCAGTGCGCCGACAGGGGGAGGACAGCCCCAGCATTTT. It codes for CSAPTGGGQPQHF.

This clonotype has only a few counts. The rearrangement uses TRBV7-2 and TRBJ2-6; D is ambiguous. V shed 0 bases and J shed 6 bases, with 9 bases lying between them. Germline CDR1 reads SGHTA; CDR2 reads FQGNSA. The CDR3 is 15 amino acids. The CDR3 reads CASSLAADLANVLTF. In nucleotides, the CDR3 is TGTGCCAGCAGCTTAGCGGCAGACTTGGCCAACGTCCTGACTTTC.

In this sample, this clonotype turned up a few times. At one end, the junction sequence differs from germline, possibly due to a read error. V and J are TRBV10-1 and TRBJ2-6; D may be TRBD1 or TRBD2 (6 bases each). CDR1 and CDR2 (germline): WNHNN, SYGVQD (reference sequence). The CDR3 is made up of 14 amino acids. This CDR3 is CASGRGAGANVLTF. CDR3 nucleotides: TGCGCCAGCGGAAGGGGGGCTGGTGCCAACGTCCTGACTTTC.

This clonotype turned up a few times. This sequence joins TRBV20-1 and TRBJ2-1, with a tentative D call TRBD1 (6 bases). The CDR3 loop spans 13 amino acids. Germline CDR1 reads DFQATT; CDR2 reads SNEGSKA (reference sequence). Trimming removed 6 bases at V and 5 bases at J, with 14 bases between. The CDR3 bases are TGCAGTGCGGTGGGACACTACGACAATGAGCAGTTCTTC. The encoded protein is CSAVGHYDNEQFF.

This clonotype has a handful of counts. The V gene is TRBV2, the J gene TRBJ2-1; D gene ambiguous. Trimming cost V 3 bases and J 9 bases, with 9 bases left between them. CDR3 length: 12 amino acids. Germline V gives CDR1 SNHLY, CDR2 FYNNEI. CDR3 in DNA: TGTGCCAGCAGTGACGGCCCTGGTGAGCAGTTCTTC. Translating gives CASSDGPGEQFF.

The chain uses TRBV20-1 and TRBJ2-2; TRBD1 might be the D (6 bases). Per germline, CDR1 DFQATT and CDR2 SNEGSKA (reference sequence). V was cut by 6 bases and J by 8 bases, with 16 bases left in between. The CDR3 has 13 amino acids. In DNA, the CDR3 is TGCAGTGCCCTACTACAGGGTTGGGGGGAGCTGTTTTTT. This gives the protein CSALLQGWGELFF.

Here the CDR3 DNA reads TGCAGCGTCCAGGGACCTGGTAACCACAATGAGCAGTTCTTC. This encodes CSVQGPGNHNEQFF. V gene TRBV29-1 combines with J gene TRBJ2-1; either TRBD1 or TRBD2 may fit D (5 bases each). CDR1 and CDR2 (germline): SQVTM, ANQGSEA. V dropped 6 bases and J dropped 5 bases, with 17 bases sitting between them. This CDR3 contains 14 residues.

The CDR3 spells CSAGGQGGGYTF. CDR3 nucleotide sequence: TGCAGCGCCGGAGGACAGGGTGGCGGCTACACCTTC. The chain uses TRBV29-1 and TRBJ1-2; the match to TRBD1 covers 8 bases. The germline V gene has CDR1 SQVTM and CDR2 ANQGSEA. CDR3 size: 12 residues. After removal of 7 bases from V and 8 bases from J, the junction contained 9 bases not matched to a gene.

This clonotype turned up a few times. The V and J genes are TRBV12-3 or TRBV12-4 and TRBJ2-3; D unclear. The CDR3 sequence is 12 residues long. V was cut by 8 bases and J by 4 bases, with 10 bases left in between. CDR3 amino acids: CASRARPDTQYF. For the CDR3, the DNA is TGTGCCAGCCGGGCCCGGCCAGATACGCAGTATTTT.

This clonotype has a handful of counts. V gene TRBV20-1 combines with J gene TRBJ2-1; 9 nucleotides line up with TRBD2. Trimming cost V 6 bases and J 4 bases; bases outside gene matches: 10. CDR1 is DFQATT, CDR2 SNEGSKA, per germline (reference sequence). The CDR3 is 15 residues long. DNA of the CDR3: TGCAGTGCCCCTTGGGGAGCGGGGGGATACAATGAGCAGTTCTTC. This gives the protein CSAPWGAGGYNEQFF.

The chain recombines TRBV30 with TRBJ2-3; 12 bases agree with TRBD1. This CDR3 has 16 amino acids. With 1 base clipped from V and 6 bases from J, the junction kept 8 bases outside the gene matches. Germline V lookup: CDR1 GTSNPN, CDR2 SVGIG (reference sequence). Here the CDR3 reads CAWSDEGTGGWDTQYF. The CDR3, as DNA: TGTGCCTGGAGTGATGAAGGGACAGGGGGCTGGGATACGCAGTATTTT.

This clonotype was seen at least ten times. V gene TRBV7-3 combines with J gene TRBJ2-7; 7 nucleotides agree with TRBD2. With V trimmed by 5 bases and J by 5 bases, 9 bases remained unmatched. The V gene's germline CDR1 is SGHTA and CDR2 FQGTGA. The CDR3 extends over 14 amino acids. CDR3 amino acids: CASSPGGSSDEQYF. In nucleotides, the CDR3 is TGTGCCAGCAGCCCGGGGGGTTCTTCGGACGAGCAGTACTTC.

CDR3 sequence: CSYSSVRPYEQYF. The CDR3 DNA follows: TGCAGTTACTCATCGGTCCGTCCCTACGAGCAGTACTTC. V is TRBV20-1 and J is TRBJ2-7; D remains unclear. Germline CDR1 is DFQATT and CDR2 is SNEGSKA (reference sequence). Trimming removed 8 bases at V and 2 bases at J, with 16 bases between. There are 13 residues in the CDR3.

This clonotype was observed once. The rearrangement joins TRBV28 to TRBJ2-4; possible D gene TRBD2, 6 bases. The CDR3 is made up of 16 amino acids. Per the germline V gene, CDR1 is MDHEN and CDR2 is SYDVKM. Trimming took 3 bases from V and 4 from J, leaving 16 bases between them. The CDR3 sequence: CASSFLIQGRKNIQYF. CDR3 nucleotide sequence: TGTGCCAGCAGTTTCCTAATCCAAGGGAGGAAAAACATTCAGTACTTC. The entire variable domain, with the rest obtained from reference TRBV28 and TRBJ2-4, is as follows: DVKVTQSSRYLVKRTGEKVFLECVQDMDHENMFWYRQDPGLGLRLIYFSYDVKMKEKGDIPEGYSVSREKKERFSLILESASTNQTSMYLCASSFLIQGRKNIQYFGAGTRLSVL.

At least ten counts were recorded for this clonotype. The J gene is TRBJ2-3, the V gene TRBV5-1; possibly TRBD1 for D (6 bases). V was shortened by 4 bases and J by 1 base, with 16 bases between the two germline ends. The CDR3 totals 16 residues. Germline loops: CDR1 SGHRS, CDR2 YFSETQ. CDR3 in DNA: TGCGCCAGCAGCCTAGCCGGGACAAGTCGCACAGATACGCAGTATTTT. Protein: CASSLAGTSRTDTQYF.

V is TRBV27 and J is TRBJ2-1, with a weak D call TRBD1 (5 bases). Trimming pared 3 bases from V and 6 bases from J, leaving 12 bases between. Germline assignment: CDR1 MNHEY and CDR2 SMNVEV (reference sequence). The CDR3 is 14 amino acids. CDR3 nucleotides: TGTGCCAGCAGTTTTAACAGCAGGGCCAATGAGCAGTTCTTC. Residues: CASSFNSRANEQFF.

The rearrangement joins TRBV6-5 to TRBJ2-7, with 9 nucleotides matching TRBD1. There are 15 residues in the CDR3. With 0 bases clipped from V and 7 bases from J, the junction kept 7 bases outside the gene matches. CDR1 and CDR2 (germline): MNHEY, SVGAGI. The CDR3 region is CASSYSGTGLREQYF. The CDR3 DNA is TGTGCCAGCAGTTACTCTGGGACAGGGTTAAGAGAGCAGTACTTC.

This clonotype was counted ten times or more. The V gene is TRBV12-5, the J gene TRBJ2-5; D uncertain. V was cut by 1 base and J by 1 base, with 7 bases left in between. Germline V gene sequence: CDR1 LGHNT, CDR2 FRNRAP. The CDR3 sequence is 14 residues long. The DNA of the CDR3 is TGTGCTAGTGGTTTGGATGGGATCCAAGAGACCCAGTACTTC. It specifies CASGLDGIQETQYF.

This clonotype occurred a few times. The V call is TRBV5-1, the J call TRBJ1-2; the D is unclear. The CDR3 is made up of 12 amino acids. Germline V gene sequence: CDR1 SGHRS, CDR2 YFSETQ. The ends were cut back, 0 bases at V and 8 bases at J, with 8 bases in the middle. The CDR3 sequence is CASSLGLGGYTF. Written as DNA, the CDR3 is TGCGCCAGCAGCTTGGGATTAGGCGGCTACACCTTC.